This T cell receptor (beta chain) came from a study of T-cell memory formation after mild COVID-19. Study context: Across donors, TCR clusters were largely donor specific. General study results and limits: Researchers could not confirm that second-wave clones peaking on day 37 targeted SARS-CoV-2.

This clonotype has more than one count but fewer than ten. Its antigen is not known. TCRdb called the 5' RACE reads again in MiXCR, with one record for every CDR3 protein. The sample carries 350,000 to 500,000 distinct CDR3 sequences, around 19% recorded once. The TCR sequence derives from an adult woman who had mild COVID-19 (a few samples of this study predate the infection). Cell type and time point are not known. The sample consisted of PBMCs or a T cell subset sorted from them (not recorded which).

The CDR3 is CASTENSPLHF. CDR3 coding DNA: TGTGCCAGCACGGAGAATTCACCCCTCCACTTT. This chain connects TRBV2 to TRBJ1-6; D is uncertain. CDR1 is SNHLY, CDR2 FYNNEI, per germline. V gave up 7 bases and J gave up 7 bases, with 5 bases separating them. The CDR3 has 11 amino acids.